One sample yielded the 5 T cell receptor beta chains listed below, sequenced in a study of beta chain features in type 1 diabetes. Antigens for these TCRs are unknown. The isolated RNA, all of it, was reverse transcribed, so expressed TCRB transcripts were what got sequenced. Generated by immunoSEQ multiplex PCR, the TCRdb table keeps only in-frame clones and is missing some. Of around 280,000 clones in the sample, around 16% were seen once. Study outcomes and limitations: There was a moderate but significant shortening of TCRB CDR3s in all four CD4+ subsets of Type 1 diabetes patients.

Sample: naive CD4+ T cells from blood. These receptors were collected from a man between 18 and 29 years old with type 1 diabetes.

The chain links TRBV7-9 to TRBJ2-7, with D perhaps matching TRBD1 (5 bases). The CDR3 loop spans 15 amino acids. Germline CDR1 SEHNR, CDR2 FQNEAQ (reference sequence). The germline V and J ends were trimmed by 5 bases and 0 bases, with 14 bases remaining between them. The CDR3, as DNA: TGTGCCAGCAGCCCCTCAGGGTTTAGCTCCTACGAGCAGTACTTC. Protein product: CASSPSGFSSYEQYF.

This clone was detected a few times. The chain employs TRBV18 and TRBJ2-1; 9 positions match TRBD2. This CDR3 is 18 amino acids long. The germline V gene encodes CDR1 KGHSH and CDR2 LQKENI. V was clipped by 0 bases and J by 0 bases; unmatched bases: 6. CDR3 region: CASSPPREGRHSYNEQFF. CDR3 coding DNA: TGTGCCAGCTCACCACCGCGGGAGGGCCGACACTCCTACAATGAGCAGTTCTTC.

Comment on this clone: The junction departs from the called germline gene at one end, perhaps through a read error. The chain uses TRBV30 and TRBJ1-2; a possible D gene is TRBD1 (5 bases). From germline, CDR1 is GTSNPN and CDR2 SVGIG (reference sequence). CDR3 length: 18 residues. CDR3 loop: CVWELSRDYETNYGYCTF. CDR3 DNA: TGTGTCTGGGAGTTGAGCCGGGACTACGAAACAAACTATGGCTACTGTACCTTC.

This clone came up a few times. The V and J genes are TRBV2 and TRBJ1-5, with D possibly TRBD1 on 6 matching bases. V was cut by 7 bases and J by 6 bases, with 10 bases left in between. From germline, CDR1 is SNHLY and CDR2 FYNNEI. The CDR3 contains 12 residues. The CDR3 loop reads CASNQGRQPQHF. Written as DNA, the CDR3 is TGTGCCAGCAACCAGGGGCGTCAGCCCCAGCATTTT.

CDR3 region: CASSQSGGSSTDTQYF. Written as DNA, the CDR3 is TGCGCCAGCAGTCAAAGCGGGGGGTCTAGCACAGATACGCAGTATTTT. This chain joins TRBV5-1 and TRBJ2-3; 9 nucleotides agree with TRBD2. V dropped 5 bases and J dropped 0; count of bases not matched to a gene: 7. Looked up from germline, CDR1 is SGHRS and CDR2 is YFSETQ. CDR3 size: 16 residues. The variable domain in full, completed from reference TRBV5-1 and TRBJ2-3, reads KAGVTQTPRYLIKTRGQQVTLSCSPISGHRSVSWYQQTPGQGLQFLFEYFSETQRNKGNFPGRFSGRQFSNSRSEMNVSTLELGDSALYLCASSQSGGSSTDTQYFGPGTRLTVL.